This passage covers 24 T cell receptor beta chains from one sample sequenced in a study of T cells after yellow fever vaccination. TCRdb reanalysed the 5' RACE reads using MiXCR and keeps one entry per CDR3 protein. The sample holds some 550,000 distinct CDR3 sequences, 15% to 20% seen once. The sequenced sample was PBMCs, obtained 15 days after the yellow fever booster vaccination. The receptors shown here come from a man aged 25 to 40 who received the YFV17D yellow fever vaccine.

In its sample, this clonotype was seen many times. The chain is built from TRBV18 and TRBJ2-1; 11 nucleotides agree with TRBD1. This CDR3 is 16 amino acids long. After removal of 4 bases from V and 1 base from J, the junction contained 3 bases not matched to a gene. Germline CDR1 and CDR2: KGHSH and LQKENI. CDR3 in DNA: TGTGCCAGCTCACACGGGACAGGGGGATCCTACAATGAGCAGTTCTTC. As protein: CASSHGTGGSYNEQFF. Combining the CDR3 with reference TRBV18 and TRBJ2-1 gives the whole variable domain NAGVMQNPRHLVRRRGQEARLRCSPMKGHSHVYWYRQLPEEGLKFMVYLQKENIIDESGMPKERFSAEFPKEGPSILRIQQVVRGDSAAYFCASSHGTGGSYNEQFFGPGTRLTVL.

The chain joins TRBV5-8 to TRBJ2-3, with TRBD2 matching 11 bases. In germline, CDR1 is SGHTS, CDR2 YDEGEE. After removal of 4 bases from V and 0 bases from J, the junction contained 4 bases not matched to a gene. The CDR3 sequence is 16 residues long. The CDR3 spells CASSLGLADSTDTQYF. The CDR3, as DNA: TGTGCCAGCAGCCTGGGACTAGCGGACAGCACAGATACGCAGTATTTT.

The chain carries TRBV30 and TRBJ1-2; D remains unclear. Germline CDR1 is GTSNPN and CDR2 is SVGIG (reference sequence). Trimming stripped 1 base from V and 11 bases from J, with 11 bases between. The CDR3 contains 11 residues. Written as DNA, the CDR3 is TGTGCCTGGAGTGACCCGACCCTTTACACCTTC. This gives the protein CAWSDPTLYTF.

This chain connects TRBV2 to TRBJ2-1, with a weak D call TRBD1 (5 bases). Trimming stripped 7 bases from V and 0 bases from J, with 10 bases between. CDR1 and CDR2 from the germline V gene are SNHLY and FYNNEI. The CDR3 is 14 amino acids. CDR3 in amino acids: CASTQGVSYNEQFF. The CDR3 region has the DNA TGTGCCAGCACGCAGGGTGTCTCCTACAATGAGCAGTTCTTC.

The V and J genes are TRBV12-3 or TRBV12-4 and TRBJ1-5, with a tentative D call TRBD1 (5 bases). V was trimmed by 6 bases and J by 5 bases, leaving 11 bases between them. The CDR3 extends over 13 amino acids. CDR3 loop: CASSQGPYQPQHF. The CDR3 DNA follows: TGTGCCAGCAGCCAGGGCCCCTATCAGCCCCAGCATTTT.

This clonotype has only one observation. This sequence joins TRBV7-2 and TRBJ2-6; D is uncertain. The CDR3 loop spans 16 amino acids. The V end was cut by 5 bases, the J end by 1 base, with 12 bases between. CDR1 is SGHTA, CDR2 FQGNSA, per germline. The CDR3 DNA is TGTGCCAGCAGCCCCACGGCCGGATCTGGGGCCAACGTCCTGACTTTC. As protein: CASSPTAGSGANVLTF.

The J gene is TRBJ2-2, the V gene TRBV7-3, with 14 bases matching TRBD2. The CDR3 has 17 amino acids. After removal of 4 bases from V and 5 bases from J, the junction contained 6 bases not matched to a gene. Germline V lookup: CDR1 SGHTA, CDR2 FQGTGA. The DNA for the CDR3 is TGTGCCAGCAGCTACCCGGGACTAGCGGGAGTAACCGGGGAGCTGTTTTTT. This encodes CASSYPGLAGVTGELFF.

This clonotype was recorded a few times. This chain uses TRBV7-8 with TRBJ2-4; TRBD2 agrees at 14 bases. Germline V gene sequence: CDR1 SGHVS, CDR2 FQNEAQ. Unmatched junction bases numbered 9, after V lost 3 bases and J lost 2 bases. This CDR3 is built from 19 residues. The CDR3 nucleotides are TGTGCCAGCAGCTTCTTGACTAGCGGGAGGGCCGATTCCAAAAACATTCAGTACTTC. Translation gives CASSFLTSGRADSKNIQYF.

This clonotype was detected many times. V gene TRBV5-1 combines with J gene TRBJ2-3; D may be TRBD1 or TRBD2 (5 bases each). V lost 8 bases and J 4 bases, leaving 17 bases between the germline ends. This CDR3 is built from 14 residues. Looked up from germline, CDR1 is SGHRS and CDR2 is YFSETQ. The CDR3 here is CASGGGWGPDTQYF. The CDR3 DNA is TGCGCCAGTGGTGGGGGTTGGGGCCCAGATACGCAGTATTTT.

The sample holds a few counts of this clonotype. V usage is TRBV10-2 and J usage is TRBJ2-3; 9 bases are shared with TRBD2. V trimming: 10 bases; J trimming: 3 bases; junction bases outside the gene matches: 8. Germline CDR1 is WSHSY and CDR2 is SAAADI. The CDR3 has 14 residues. The CDR3 sequence: CATSGTSITDTQYF. In DNA form, the CDR3 reads TGCGCCACCTCCGGGACTAGCATAACAGATACGCAGTATTTT.

This clonotype has a handful of counts. J is TRBJ1-2 and V is TRBV6-1; D remains ambiguous. This CDR3 comprises 13 residues. The germline gives CDR1 MNHNS, CDR2 SASEGT. V shed 6 bases and J shed 0 bases, with 8 bases lying between them. CDR3 coding DNA: TGTGCCAGCAGGTCGACATCTAACTATGGCTACACCTTC. Amino acids: CASRSTSNYGYTF.

This chain joins TRBV20-1 and TRBJ2-7; possibly TRBD2 for D (5 bases). The ends were cut back, 0 bases at V and 3 bases at J, with 6 bases in the middle. CDR1 DFQATT and CDR2 SNEGSKA come from the germline V gene (reference sequence). The CDR3 consists of 12 residues. The CDR3 region is CSARDRDYEQYF. In nucleotides, the CDR3 is TGCAGTGCTAGAGATCGGGACTACGAGCAGTACTTC.

V is TRBV7-9 and J is TRBJ2-5, with TRBD2 matching 7 bases. The CDR3 is 14 amino acids. V lost 5 bases and J lost 5; bases outside the gene matches: 8. The germline CDR1 and CDR2 sequences are SEHNR and FQNEAQ (reference sequence). CDR3 nucleotide sequence: TGTGCCAGCAGCATAATATTGGGGGGGGAGACCCAGTACTTC. It specifies CASSIILGGETQYF.

V is TRBV7-8 and J is TRBJ2-5; no definite D call. The ends were cut back, 2 bases at V and 4 bases at J, with 11 bases in the middle. Germline CDR1 SGHVS, CDR2 FQNEAQ. This CDR3 has 14 residues. Written as DNA, the CDR3 is TGTGCCAGCAGCTTATATAGGGTTGGAGAGACCCAGTACTTC. As protein: CASSLYRVGETQYF.

This clonotype was recorded a few times. The CDR3 DNA sequence: TGTGCCAGCAGTTTGAGCGTAACCCTGAATGAGCAGTTCTTC. Its translation: CASSLSVTLNEQFF. J is TRBJ2-1 and V is TRBV12-3 or TRBV12-4, with no clear D. Trimming took off 3 bases at V and 7 bases at J, with 13 bases between the two ends. CDR3 length equals 14 residues.

The chain employs TRBV20-1 and TRBJ2-7; D ambiguous. V was shortened by 6 bases and J by 3 bases, with 24 bases between the two germline ends. CDR3 length: 16 amino acids. CDR1 and CDR2 from the germline V gene are DFQATT and SNEGSKA (reference sequence). CDR3 protein: CSATPAPGRKNYEQYF. CDR3 coding DNA: TGCAGTGCAACCCCGGCCCCAGGCAGGAAAAACTACGAGCAGTACTTC.

This clonotype was seen more than once but under ten times. The CDR3 is CASSVGTENQPQHF. The CDR3 region has the DNA TGTGCCAGCAGCGTAGGGACAGAGAATCAGCCCCAGCATTTT. This chain joins TRBV9 and TRBJ1-5; D may be TRBD1 (6 bases). Germline V lookup: CDR1 SGDLS, CDR2 YYNGEE. The length of the CDR3 is 14 residues. Trimming took off 0 bases at V and 4 bases at J, with 8 bases between the two ends.

V usage is TRBV30 and J usage is TRBJ2-7; a possible D gene is TRBD1 (5 bases). Trimming cost V 2 bases and J 11 bases, with 16 bases left between them. This CDR3 is built from 12 residues. Germline CDR1 GTSNPN, CDR2 SVGIG (reference sequence). CDR3 residues: CAWSRTRVKKYF. DNA for the CDR3: TGTGCCTGGAGTCGGACCAGGGTAAAAAAGTACTTC.

This chain links TRBV5-1 with TRBJ1-6; D unclear. Trimming removed 2 bases from V and 5 bases from J, with 11 bases in between. Germline lookup yields CDR1 SGHRS and CDR2 YFSETQ. The CDR3 is 15 amino acids. DNA for the CDR3: TGCGCCAGCAGCTTTACCGGGCAAGATAATTCACCCCTCCACTTT. Translated, it gives CASSFTGQDNSPLHF.

This clonotype turned up a few times. The rearrangement uses TRBV6-2 or TRBV6-3 and TRBJ2-1; D is undetermined. This CDR3 has 12 amino acids. The V end lost 4 bases, the J end lost 9 bases, and 10 bases lay between the germline ends. Germline assignment: CDR1 MNHEY and CDR2 SVGEGT. The CDR3 loop is CASSSLVGEQFF. CDR3 nucleotide sequence: TGTGCCAGCAGTTCCTTAGTGGGTGAGCAGTTCTTC.

Here the CDR3 DNA reads TGTGCCAGCACCCAATCGCTCATTAATGAGCAGTTCTTC. Encoded protein: CASTQSLINEQFF. This chain uses TRBV12-3 or TRBV12-4 with TRBJ2-1; D is ambiguous. CDR3 length: 13 amino acids. V lost 7 bases and J 7 bases, leaving 14 bases between the germline ends.

The V and J genes are TRBV7-2 and TRBJ2-1; D uncertain. The CDR3 length is 13 residues. Germline V lookup: CDR1 SGHTA, CDR2 FQGNSA. Trimming pared 1 base from V and 7 bases from J, leaving 8 bases between. CDR3 amino acids: CASSLGPTNEQFF. For the CDR3, the DNA is TGTGCCAGCAGCTTAGGCCCTACTAATGAGCAGTTCTTC.

The chain combines TRBV5-1 with TRBJ1-1; no clear D gene. The CDR3 is made up of 12 amino acids. V lost 0 bases to trimming and J lost 3 bases, with 3 bases between them. In germline, CDR1 is SGHRS, CDR2 YFSETQ. The chain's CDR3 is CASSLVDTEAFF. In nucleotides, the CDR3 is TGCGCCAGCAGCTTGGTGGACACTGAAGCTTTCTTT. Drawing the rest from reference TRBV5-1 and TRBJ1-1, the complete variable domain is KAGVTQTPRYLIKTRGQQVTLSCSPISGHRSVSWYQQTPGQGLQFLFEYFSETQRNKGNFPGRFSGRQFSNSRSEMNVSTLELGDSALYLCASSLVDTEAFFGQGTRLTVV.

V and J are TRBV5-1 and TRBJ2-7; 10 bases match TRBD2. CDR1 and CDR2 from the germline V gene are SGHRS and YFSETQ. V lost 1 base to trimming and J lost 4 bases; unmatched junction nucleotides: 11. The CDR3 totals 17 residues. The CDR3 DNA follows: TGCGCCAGCAGCTTGATGGCTAGCGGGAGCCGGAGTTACGAGCAGTACTTC. Translating gives CASSLMASGSRSYEQYF. The full variable domain, in which reference TRBV5-1 and TRBJ2-7 provide the parts outside the CDR3, is KAGVTQTPRYLIKTRGQQVTLSCSPISGHRSVSWYQQTPGQGLQFLFEYFSETQRNKGNFPGRFSGRQFSNSRSEMNVSTLELGDSALYLCASSLMASGSRSYEQYFGPGTRLTVT.